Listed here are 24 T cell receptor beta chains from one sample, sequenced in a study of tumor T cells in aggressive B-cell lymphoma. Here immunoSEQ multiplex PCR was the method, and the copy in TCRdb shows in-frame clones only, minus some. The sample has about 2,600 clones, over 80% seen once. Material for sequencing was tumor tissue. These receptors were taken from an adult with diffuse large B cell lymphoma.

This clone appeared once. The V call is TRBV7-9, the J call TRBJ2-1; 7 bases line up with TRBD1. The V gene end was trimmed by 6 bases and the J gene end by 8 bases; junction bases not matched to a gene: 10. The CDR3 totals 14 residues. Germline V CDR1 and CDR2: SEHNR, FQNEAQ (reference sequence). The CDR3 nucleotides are TGTGCCAGCAGTTTTGAGGCTAGGGGGCATGAGCAGTTCTTC. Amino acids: CASSFEARGHEQFF.

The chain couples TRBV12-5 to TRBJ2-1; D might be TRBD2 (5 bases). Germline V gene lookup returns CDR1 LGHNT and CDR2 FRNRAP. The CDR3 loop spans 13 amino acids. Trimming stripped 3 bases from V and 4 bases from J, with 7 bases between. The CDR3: CASGFDYYNEQFF. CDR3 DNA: TGTGCTAGTGGTTTTGACTATTACAATGAGCAGTTCTTC.

The CDR3 coding sequence is TGTGCCAGCAGTGAAAGGATCAGGGGGACCGGACCCCTCCACTTT. Translating gives CASSERIRGTGPLHF. The chain has TRBV6-1 and TRBJ1-6, with 7 bases lining up with TRBD1. CDR1 is MNHNS, CDR2 SASEGT, per germline. The V gene end was trimmed by 2 bases and the J gene end by 12 bases; junction bases not matched to a gene: 10. The CDR3 length is 15 residues.

The CDR3 here is CASTYGLTGPYEQYF. The CDR3 DNA sequence: TGTGCCAGCACGTACGGACTAACGGGGCCCTACGAGCAGTACTTC. The rearrangement links TRBV19 to TRBJ2-7, with D tentatively TRBD2 (6 bases). This CDR3 is built from 15 residues. Germline-derived CDR1 and CDR2 are LNHDA and SQIVND (reference sequence). V lost 9 bases, J lost 2 bases, and 20 bases lay in between.

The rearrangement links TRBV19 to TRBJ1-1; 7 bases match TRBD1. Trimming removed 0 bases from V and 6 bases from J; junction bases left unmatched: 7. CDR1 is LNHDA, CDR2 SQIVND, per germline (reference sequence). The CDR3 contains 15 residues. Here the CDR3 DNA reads TGTGCCAGTAGTATAGATACGACAGGGCCTGCTGAAGCTTTCTTT. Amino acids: CASSIDTTGPAEAFF.

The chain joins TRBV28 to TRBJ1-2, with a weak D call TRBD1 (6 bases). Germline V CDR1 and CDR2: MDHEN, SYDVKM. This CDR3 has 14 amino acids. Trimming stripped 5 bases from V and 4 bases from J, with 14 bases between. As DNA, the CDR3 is TGTGCCAGCAGTCAGGGGTTGCTAGTCTATGGCTACACCTTC. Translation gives CASSQGLLVYGYTF.

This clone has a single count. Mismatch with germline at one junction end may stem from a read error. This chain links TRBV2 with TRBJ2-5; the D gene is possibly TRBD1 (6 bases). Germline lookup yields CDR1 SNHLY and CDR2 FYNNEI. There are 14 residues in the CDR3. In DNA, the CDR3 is TGTGCCAGCAGTGAAAAGGGGGAGCAAGAGGCCCAGTACTTC. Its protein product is CASSEKGEQEAQYF.

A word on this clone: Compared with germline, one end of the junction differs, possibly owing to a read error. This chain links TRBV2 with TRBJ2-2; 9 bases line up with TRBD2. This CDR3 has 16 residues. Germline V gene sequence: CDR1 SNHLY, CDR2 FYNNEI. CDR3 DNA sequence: TGTGCCAGCAGGGCTAAAAGGACTAGCGCTGCCGGGGAGCTATTTTTT. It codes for CASRAKRTSAAGELFF.

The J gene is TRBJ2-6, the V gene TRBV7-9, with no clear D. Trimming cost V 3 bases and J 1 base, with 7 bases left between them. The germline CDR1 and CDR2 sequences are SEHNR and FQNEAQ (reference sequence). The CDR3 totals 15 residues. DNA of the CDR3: TGTGCCAGCAGCTTTAGTGTATCTGGGGCCAACGTCCTGACTTTC. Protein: CASSFSVSGANVLTF.

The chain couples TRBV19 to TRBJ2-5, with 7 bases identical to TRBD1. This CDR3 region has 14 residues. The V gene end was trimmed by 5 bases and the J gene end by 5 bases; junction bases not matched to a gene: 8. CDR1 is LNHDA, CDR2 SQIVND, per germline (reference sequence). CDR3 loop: CASSVTGDGETQYF. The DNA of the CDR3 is TGTGCCAGTAGTGTTACAGGGGATGGGGAGACCCAGTACTTC.

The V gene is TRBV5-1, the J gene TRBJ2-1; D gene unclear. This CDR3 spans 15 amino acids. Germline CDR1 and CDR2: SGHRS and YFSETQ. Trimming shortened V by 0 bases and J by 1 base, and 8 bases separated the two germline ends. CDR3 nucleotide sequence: TGCGCCAGCAGCTTGGGGGTAGCATCCTACAATGAGCAGTTCTTC. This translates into CASSLGVASYNEQFF.

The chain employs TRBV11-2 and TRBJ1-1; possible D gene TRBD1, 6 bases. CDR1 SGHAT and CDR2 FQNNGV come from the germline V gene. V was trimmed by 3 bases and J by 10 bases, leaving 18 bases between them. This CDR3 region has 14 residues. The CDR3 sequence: CASSFLREGGGAFF. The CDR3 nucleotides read TGTGCCAGCAGCTTCCTGAGGGAGGGAGGGGGAGCTTTCTTT. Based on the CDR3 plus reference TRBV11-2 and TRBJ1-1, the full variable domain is EAGVAQSPRYKIIEKRQSVAFWCNPISGHATLYWYQQILGQGPKLLIQFQNNGVVDDSQLPKDRFSAERLKGVDSTLKIQPAKLEDSAVYLCASSFLREGGGAFFGQGTRLTVV.

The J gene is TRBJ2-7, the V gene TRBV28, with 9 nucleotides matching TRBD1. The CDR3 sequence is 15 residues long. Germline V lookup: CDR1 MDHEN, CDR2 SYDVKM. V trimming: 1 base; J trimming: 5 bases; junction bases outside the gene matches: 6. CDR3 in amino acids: CASSLSGTGRDEQYF. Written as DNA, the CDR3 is TGTGCCAGCAGTTTATCCGGGACAGGGCGGGACGAGCAGTACTTC.

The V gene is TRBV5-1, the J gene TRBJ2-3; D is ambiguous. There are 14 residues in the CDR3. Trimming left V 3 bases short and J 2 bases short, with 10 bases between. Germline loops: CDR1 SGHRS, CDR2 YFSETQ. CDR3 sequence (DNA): TGCGCCAGCAGCTCCCCAGGCCTCACAGATACGCAGTATTTT. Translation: CASSSPGLTDTQYF.

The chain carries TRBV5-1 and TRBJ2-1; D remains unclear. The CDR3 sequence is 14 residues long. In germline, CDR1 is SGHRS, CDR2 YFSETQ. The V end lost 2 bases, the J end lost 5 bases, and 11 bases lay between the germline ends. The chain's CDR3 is CASSLERRNNEQFF. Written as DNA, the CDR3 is TGCGCCAGCAGCTTAGAGCGCCGGAACAATGAGCAGTTCTTC.

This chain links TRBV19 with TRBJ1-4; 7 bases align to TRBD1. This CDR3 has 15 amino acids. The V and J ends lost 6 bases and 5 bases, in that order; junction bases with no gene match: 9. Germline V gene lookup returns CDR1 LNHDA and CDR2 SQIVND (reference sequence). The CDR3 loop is CASSAVGQWNEKLFF. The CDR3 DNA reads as TGTGCCAGTAGCGCCGTGGGACAGTGGAATGAAAAACTGTTTTTT. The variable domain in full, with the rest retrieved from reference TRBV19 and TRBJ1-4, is DGGITQSPKYLFRKEGQNVTLSCEQNLNHDAMYWYRQDPGQGLRLIYYSQIVNDFQKGDIAEGYSVSREKKESFPLTVTSAQKNPTAFYLCASSAVGQWNEKLFFGSGTQLSVL.

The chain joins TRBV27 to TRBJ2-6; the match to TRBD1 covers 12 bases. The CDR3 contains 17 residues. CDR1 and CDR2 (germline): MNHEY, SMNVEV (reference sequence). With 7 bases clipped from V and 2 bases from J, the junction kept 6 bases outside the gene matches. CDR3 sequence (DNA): TGTGCCAGCAAGACCGGGACAGGGGGCGCTGGGGCCAACGTCCTGACTTTC. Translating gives CASKTGTGGAGANVLTF.

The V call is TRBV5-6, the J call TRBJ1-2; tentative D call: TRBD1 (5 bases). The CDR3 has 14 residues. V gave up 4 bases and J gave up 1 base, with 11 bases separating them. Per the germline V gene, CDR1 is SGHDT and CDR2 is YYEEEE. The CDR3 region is CASSPLRGNYGYTF. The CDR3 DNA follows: TGTGCCAGCAGCCCGTTAAGGGGTAACTATGGCTACACCTTC.

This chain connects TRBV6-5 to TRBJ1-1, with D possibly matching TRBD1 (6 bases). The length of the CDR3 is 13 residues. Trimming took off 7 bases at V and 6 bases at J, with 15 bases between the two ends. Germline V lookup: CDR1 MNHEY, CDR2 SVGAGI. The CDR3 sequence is CASTTGWPPEAFF. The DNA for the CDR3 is TGTGCCAGCACTACAGGGTGGCCCCCTGAAGCTTTCTTT.

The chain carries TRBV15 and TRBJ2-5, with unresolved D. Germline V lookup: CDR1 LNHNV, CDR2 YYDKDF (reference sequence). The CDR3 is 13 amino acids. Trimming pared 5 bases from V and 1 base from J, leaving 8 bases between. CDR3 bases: TGTGCCACCAGCGTAGATCCCCAAGAGACCCAGTACTTC. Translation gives CATSVDPQETQYF.

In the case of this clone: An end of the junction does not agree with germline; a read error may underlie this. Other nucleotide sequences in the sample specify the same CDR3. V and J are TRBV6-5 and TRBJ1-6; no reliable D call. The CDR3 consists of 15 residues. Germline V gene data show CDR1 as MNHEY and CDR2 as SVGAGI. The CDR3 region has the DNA TGTGCCAGCAGTTACGGGCCTTCCAACAATTCACCCCTCCACTTC. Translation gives CASSYGPSNNSPLHF.

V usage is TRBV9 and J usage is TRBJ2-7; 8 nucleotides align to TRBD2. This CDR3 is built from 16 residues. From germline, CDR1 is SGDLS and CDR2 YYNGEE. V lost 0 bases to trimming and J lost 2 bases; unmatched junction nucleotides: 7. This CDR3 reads CASSVAASGSPYEQYF. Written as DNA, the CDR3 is TGTGCCAGCAGCGTAGCGGCTAGCGGGTCCCCCTACGAGCAGTACTTC.

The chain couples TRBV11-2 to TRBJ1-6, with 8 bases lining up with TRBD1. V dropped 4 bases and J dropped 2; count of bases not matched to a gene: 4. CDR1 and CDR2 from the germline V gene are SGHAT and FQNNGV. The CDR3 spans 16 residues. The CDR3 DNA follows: TGTGCCAGCAGCTACCCAGGGGGCGCCTATAATTCACCCCTCCACTTT. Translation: CASSYPGGAYNSPLHF. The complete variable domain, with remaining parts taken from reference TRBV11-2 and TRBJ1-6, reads EAGVAQSPRYKIIEKRQSVAFWCNPISGHATLYWYQQILGQGPKLLIQFQNNGVVDDSQLPKDRFSAERLKGVDSTLKIQPAKLEDSAVYLCASSYPGGAYNSPLHFGNGTRLTVT.

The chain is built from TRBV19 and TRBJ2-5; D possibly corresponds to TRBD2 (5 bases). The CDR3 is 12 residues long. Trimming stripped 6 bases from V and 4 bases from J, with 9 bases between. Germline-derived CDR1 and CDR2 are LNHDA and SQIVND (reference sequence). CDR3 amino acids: CASRSGGETQYF. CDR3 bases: TGTGCCAGTAGATCAGGAGGAGAGACCCAGTACTTC.